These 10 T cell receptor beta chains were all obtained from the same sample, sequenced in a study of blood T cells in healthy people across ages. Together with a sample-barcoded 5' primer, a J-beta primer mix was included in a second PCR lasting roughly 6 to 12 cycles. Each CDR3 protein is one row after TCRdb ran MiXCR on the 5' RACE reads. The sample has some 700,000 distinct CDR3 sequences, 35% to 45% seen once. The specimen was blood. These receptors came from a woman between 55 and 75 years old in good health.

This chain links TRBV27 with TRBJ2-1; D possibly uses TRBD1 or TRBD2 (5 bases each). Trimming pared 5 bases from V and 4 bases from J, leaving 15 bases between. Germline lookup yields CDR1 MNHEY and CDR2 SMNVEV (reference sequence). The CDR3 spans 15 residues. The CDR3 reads CASSARGWGYNEQFF. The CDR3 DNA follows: TGTGCCAGCAGTGCCCGGGGTTGGGGGTACAATGAGCAGTTCTTC.

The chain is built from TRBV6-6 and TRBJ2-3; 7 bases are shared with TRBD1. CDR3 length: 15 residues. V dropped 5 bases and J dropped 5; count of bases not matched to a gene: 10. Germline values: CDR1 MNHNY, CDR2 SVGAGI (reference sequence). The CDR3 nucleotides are TGTGCCAGCAGTCAGGCCGACAGGGTGGGAGATACGCAGTATTTT. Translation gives CASSQADRVGDTQYF.

The chain's CDR3 is CASSPSVLAGSNEQYF. CDR3 DNA: TGTGCCAGCAGCCCATCCGTCCTAGCGGGTAGCAATGAGCAGTACTTC. This chain uses TRBV3-1 with TRBJ2-5; 8 nucleotides line up with TRBD2. Germline-derived CDR1 and CDR2 are LGHDT and YNNKEL (reference sequence). CDR3 length: 16 residues. Germline trimming cut 4 bases from V and 11 bases from J; bases unmatched to any gene: 18.

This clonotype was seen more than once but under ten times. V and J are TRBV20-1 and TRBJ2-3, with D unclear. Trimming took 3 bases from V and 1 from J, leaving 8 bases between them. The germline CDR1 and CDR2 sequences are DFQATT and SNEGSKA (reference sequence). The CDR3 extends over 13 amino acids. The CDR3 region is CSARGRGTDTQYF. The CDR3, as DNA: TGCAGTGCTAGGGGTCGGGGCACAGATACGCAGTATTTT.

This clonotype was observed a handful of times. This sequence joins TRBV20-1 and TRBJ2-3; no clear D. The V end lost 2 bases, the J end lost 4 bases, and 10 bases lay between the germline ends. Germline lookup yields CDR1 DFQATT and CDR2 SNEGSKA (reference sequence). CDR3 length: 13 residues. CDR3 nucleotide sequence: TGCAGTGCTAGACCCGCGGCCGCAGATACGCAGTATTTT. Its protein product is CSARPAAADTQYF.

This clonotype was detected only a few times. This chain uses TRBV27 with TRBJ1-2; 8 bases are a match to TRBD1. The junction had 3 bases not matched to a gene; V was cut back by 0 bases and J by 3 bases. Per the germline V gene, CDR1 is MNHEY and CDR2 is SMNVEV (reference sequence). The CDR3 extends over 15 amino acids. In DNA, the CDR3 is TGTGCCAGCAGTTTATCCCCACAGGGGGACTATGGCTACACCTTC. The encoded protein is CASSLSPQGDYGYTF.

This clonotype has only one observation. The chain's CDR3 is CASNPRHGSYNEQFF. CDR3 coding DNA: TGTGCCAGCAACCCTAGACACGGCTCCTACAATGAGCAGTTCTTC. The V gene is TRBV28, the J gene TRBJ2-1; D gene ambiguous. The CDR3 covers 15 residues. Germline CDR1 MDHEN, CDR2 SYDVKM. The germline V and J ends were trimmed by 7 bases and 0 bases, with 13 bases remaining between them.

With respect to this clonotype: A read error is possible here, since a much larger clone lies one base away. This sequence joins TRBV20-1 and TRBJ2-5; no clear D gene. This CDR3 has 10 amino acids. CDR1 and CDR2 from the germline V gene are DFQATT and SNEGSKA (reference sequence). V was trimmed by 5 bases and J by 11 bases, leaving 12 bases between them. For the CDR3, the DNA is TGCAGTGCTCGATACAATGAGCAGTACTTC. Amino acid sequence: CSARYNEQYF.

The CDR3 sequence: CSVDGGNEKLFF. In DNA form, the CDR3 reads TGCAGCGTTGATGGCGGGAATGAAAAACTGTTTTTT. The J gene is TRBJ1-4, the V gene TRBV29-1; D is undetermined. V lost 3 bases to trimming and J lost 5 bases, with 7 bases between them. Germline-derived CDR1 and CDR2 are SQVTM and ANQGSEA. This CDR3 region has 12 residues.

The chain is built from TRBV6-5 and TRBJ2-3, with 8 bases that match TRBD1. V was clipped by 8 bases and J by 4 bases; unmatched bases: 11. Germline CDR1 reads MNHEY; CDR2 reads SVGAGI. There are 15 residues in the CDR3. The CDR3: CASQSPRGRADTQYF. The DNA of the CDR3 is TGTGCCAGCCAAAGCCCCAGGGGGCGCGCAGATACGCAGTATTTT.